These 19 T cell receptor beta chains were all obtained from the same sample, sequenced in a study of blood T cell repertoires in COVID-19. Using immunoSEQ multiplex PCR, the repertoire was profiled, and TCRdb retains in-frame clones only, with some absent. The table lists fewer than 250,000 clones, 86% of them singletons. Sequences were obtained from PBMCs or T cells enriched from blood (not recorded which). The origin of the receptors is a woman in her 40s in a cohort exposed to, infected with or recovered from COVID-19 (not recorded which).

The V gene is TRBV27, the J gene TRBJ2-1, with D possibly TRBD1 on 6 matching bases. V was trimmed by 1 base and J by 0 bases, leaving 13 bases between them. The CDR3 has 17 amino acids. Germline V gene sequence: CDR1 MNHEY, CDR2 SMNVEV (reference sequence). CDR3 in amino acids: CASSLLSGASSYNEQFF. CDR3 nucleotide sequence: TGTGCCAGCAGTTTATTGTCAGGGGCGAGCTCCTACAATGAGCAGTTCTTC.

The genes are TRBV14 and TRBJ1-4; 8 nucleotides match TRBD1. Germline CDR1 and CDR2: SGHDN and FVKESK. J was trimmed by 8 bases and V by 6 bases; bases with no gene match: 5. The CDR3 covers 13 residues. Here the CDR3 reads CASRETGEEKLFF. The DNA of the CDR3 is TGTGCCAGCAGGGAGACAGGGGAGGAAAAACTGTTTTTT.

The chain recombines TRBV4-1 with TRBJ2-7, with D uncertain. CDR3 length: 14 residues. Germline V gene data show CDR1 as MGHRA and CDR2 as YSYEKL. The V end was cut by 0 bases, the J end by 7 bases, with 13 bases between. The CDR3 bases are TGCGCCAGCAGCCAAGATTTGGCGGTTTCAGAGCAGTACTTC. As protein: CASSQDLAVSEQYF.

This chain connects TRBV5-1 to TRBJ1-5; 9 bases are a match to TRBD1. The ends lost 2 bases at V and 6 bases at J; junction bases unmatched: 6. The CDR3 has 15 residues. CDR1 is SGHRS and CDR2 is YFSETQ in the germline V gene. In DNA form, the CDR3 reads TGCGCCAGCAGCTTTGGGACAGGGACGGGTCAGCCCCAGCATTTT. Its translation is CASSFGTGTGQPQHF.

The chain couples TRBV5-8 to TRBJ1-6; tentative D call: TRBD1 (6 bases). Germline CDR1 is SGHTS and CDR2 is YDEGEE. V lost 3 bases, J lost 0 bases, and 13 bases lay in between. The CDR3 has 17 amino acids. The CDR3 loop reads CASSSWTASSYNSPLHF. Here the CDR3 DNA reads TGTGCCAGCAGCTCCTGGACAGCGAGCTCCTATAATTCACCCCTCCACTTT.

A single count supports this clone. The chain recombines TRBV10-3 with TRBJ2-5, with 8 bases lining up with TRBD2. This CDR3 comprises 20 residues. Germline V gene lookup returns CDR1 ENHRY and CDR2 SYGVKD. The junction had 21 bases not matched to a gene; V was cut back by 2 bases and J by 4 bases. This chain's CDR3 is CAISEPQNGGSSGSAETQYF. CDR3 DNA: TGTGCCATCAGTGAGCCACAGAACGGGGGGTCCAGCGGGAGTGCAGAGACCCAGTACTTC.

V and J are TRBV21-1 and TRBJ2-7; the table's D call, TRBD1, has no DNA check behind it. TRBV21-1 is a documented pseudogene. The CDR3 covers 12 residues. As DNA, the CDR3 is TGTGCCAGCAGCCCCCTTACAGACGAGCAGTACTTC. Translation: CASSPLTDEQYF.

The V and J genes are TRBV24-1 and TRBJ2-1; 9 nucleotides agree with TRBD1. Germline-derived CDR1 and CDR2 are KGHDR and SFDVKD. The CDR3 loop spans 16 amino acids. Unmatched junction bases numbered 8, after V lost 4 bases and J lost 5 bases. The CDR3 region has the DNA TGTGCCACCAGTGACCCCGAACAGGGGGCGAACAATGAGCAGTTCTTC. This translates into CATSDPEQGANNEQFF.

The chain carries TRBV11-2 and TRBJ2-5; D may be TRBD1 (6 bases). V was trimmed by 5 bases and J by 7 bases, leaving 14 bases between them. This CDR3 spans 13 amino acids. Germline values: CDR1 SGHAT, CDR2 FQNNGV. The CDR3 DNA sequence: TGTGCCAGCAGCCCAGGGACAAGTGGGACCCAGTACTTC. It yields the protein CASSPGTSGTQYF.

This sequence joins TRBV4-1 and TRBJ1-1; 7 bases line up with TRBD1. With 4 bases clipped from V and 4 bases from J, the junction kept 6 bases outside the gene matches. CDR3 length: 14 amino acids. Germline assignment: CDR1 MGHRA and CDR2 YSYEKL. This CDR3 reads CASSPRQGSTEAFF. CDR3 in DNA: TGCGCCAGCAGCCCCCGACAGGGCAGCACTGAAGCTTTCTTT.

This chain links TRBV27 with TRBJ1-2; D ambiguous. The V gene lost 0 bases and the J gene lost 6 bases, with 8 bases spanning the gap. The CDR3 runs to 13 residues. The germline V gene has CDR1 MNHEY and CDR2 SMNVEV (reference sequence). CDR3 coding DNA: TGTGCCAGCAGTTTATCAGCGGGAAATGGCTACACCTTC. It encodes CASSLSAGNGYTF.

The chain employs TRBV6-1 and TRBJ1-1; D ambiguous. Germline CDR1 MNHNS, CDR2 SASEGT. The V end lost 4 bases, the J end lost 3 bases, and 18 bases lay between the germline ends. The CDR3 has 16 residues. In DNA, the CDR3 is TGTGCCAGCAGTGCTTTCGCCTGGGAGGTTGACACTGAAGCTTTCTTT. This codes for CASSAFAWEVDTEAFF.

This clone was counted a few times. The V and J genes are TRBV7-8 and TRBJ2-7; 7 nucleotides line up with TRBD2. The CDR3 has 12 amino acids. V lost 5 bases, J lost 5 bases, and 3 bases stayed unmatched. Per the germline V gene, CDR1 is SGHVS and CDR2 is FQNEAQ. CDR3 bases: TGTGCCAGCAGCGCCGGGAGGCACGAGCAGTACTTC. This sequence encodes CASSAGRHEQYF.

V and J are TRBV5-5 and TRBJ1-5; possibly TRBD1 for D (6 bases). From germline, CDR1 is SGHKS and CDR2 YYEKEE (reference sequence). The V gene lost 0 bases and the J gene lost 7 bases, with 14 bases spanning the gap. The CDR3 sequence is 15 residues long. CDR3 nucleotides: TGTGCCAGCAGCTTGGGAACAGGGCGAGAACAGCCCCAGCATTTT. It translates to CASSLGTGREQPQHF.

The J gene is TRBJ1-6, the V gene TRBV6-5; the D gene is possibly TRBD1 (6 bases). Germline V gene lookup returns CDR1 MNHEY and CDR2 SVGAGI. The CDR3 extends over 15 amino acids. The V gene lost 7 bases and the J gene lost 2 bases, with 12 bases spanning the gap. The CDR3, as DNA: TGTGCCAGCAAACCAGGGGATGCCTATAATTCACCCCTCCACTTT. Protein: CASKPGDAYNSPLHF.

The chain combines TRBV11-3 with TRBJ2-7; 7 bases agree with TRBD1. Germline CDR1 SGHNT, CDR2 YENEEA. This CDR3 contains 15 residues. J gave up 2 bases and V 6 bases, and 10 bases lay outside the gene matches. The DNA for the CDR3 is TGTGCCAGCAGGCCCCGGGACAGCCTACCCTACGAGCAGTACTTC. Its translation: CASRPRDSLPYEQYF.

V usage is TRBV5-1 and J usage is TRBJ2-3, with 9 positions matching TRBD1. Germline trimming cut 2 bases from V and 5 bases from J; bases unmatched to any gene: 3. There are 14 residues in the CDR3. Per germline, CDR1 SGHRS and CDR2 YFSETQ. Here the CDR3 DNA reads TGCGCCAGCAGCTTTGGGACAGGGATAGATACGCAGTATTTT. It yields the protein CASSFGTGIDTQYF.

This chain joins TRBV5-4 and TRBJ1-2; D not resolved. Germline assignment: CDR1 SGHNT and CDR2 YYREEE (reference sequence). This CDR3 contains 13 residues. The V gene lost 4 bases and the J gene lost 8 bases, with 15 bases spanning the gap. Here the CDR3 DNA reads TGTGCCAGCAGCGCCCCGGGAGAGGGAGGCTACACCTTC. This codes for CASSAPGEGGYTF.

The CDR3 DNA is TGTGCCAGTAGCTTCGACTTCCCCAGCGGGCTGTACGAGCAGTACTTC. Its translation: CASSFDFPSGLYEQYF. The chain combines TRBV19 with TRBJ2-7; weak D call: TRBD2 (6 bases). Deletions cut 6 bases from V and 4 bases from J, with 22 bases between. Germline CDR1 reads LNHDA; CDR2 reads SQIVND (reference sequence). This CDR3 has 16 amino acids.